Presented here are 26 T cell receptor beta chains from one specimen sequenced in a study of T cell responses to AZD1222 COVID-19 vaccine. Clones were sequenced by immunoSEQ multiplex PCR, and TCRdb holds only the in-frame ones, with some missing. The repertoire holds about 120,000 clones, more than 70% seen once, with 10% in the top ten. Sequenced material: peripheral blood, taken on day 0 of AZD1222 vaccination. The origin of the receptors is an adult in good health.

This chain uses TRBV7-2 with TRBJ1-6; D is perhaps TRBD1 (6 bases). V gave up 4 bases and J gave up 9 bases, with 19 bases separating them. The CDR3 consists of 16 residues. CDR1 is SGHTA, CDR2 FQGNSA, per germline. In DNA form, the CDR3 reads TGTGCCAGCAGCTCAGGGCGTTCGGGGGGCGGTTCACCCCTCCACTTT. Translated: CASSSGRSGGGSPLHF.

A single count supports this clone. This specimen includes other DNA sequences encoding the same CDR3. The chain has TRBV6-1 and TRBJ1-2; no firm D call. Germline V gene lookup returns CDR1 MNHNS and CDR2 SASEGT. Trimming pared 1 base from V and 4 bases from J, leaving 4 bases between. The CDR3 length is 12 residues. In DNA form, the CDR3 reads TGTGCCAGCAGTGAAGGATCCTATGGCTACACCTTC. Protein product: CASSEGSYGYTF.

The chain links TRBV23-1 to TRBJ2-7, with D possibly being TRBD1 (5 bases). TRBV23-1 counts as an open reading frame of uncertain function. This CDR3 has 17 amino acids. V lost 8 bases and J 1 base, leaving 24 bases between the germline ends. The CDR3 loop reads CASGALRWGLLSYEQYF. For the CDR3, the DNA is TGCGCCAGCGGAGCCTTACGATGGGGCCTTCTATCCTACGAGCAGTACTTC.

The rearrangement uses TRBV21-1 and TRBJ2-2; the D call TRBD1 from the table was never checked on the DNA. TRBV21-1 has pseudogene status. This CDR3 is built from 16 residues. CDR3 nucleotides: TGTGCCAGCAGCCACCGGGACAGGGGATGGGTCGGGGAGCTGTTTTTT. Its translation is CASSHRDRGWVGELFF.

V and J are TRBV7-9 and TRBJ1-4, with D hard to call. V lost 0 bases, J lost 5 bases, and 10 bases lay in between. CDR3 size: 15 residues. Germline V gene data show CDR1 as SEHNR and CDR2 as FQNEAQ (reference sequence). The CDR3 bases are TGTGCCAGCAGCTTAGCAAGAGGAACCAATGAAAAACTGTTTTTT. Translation gives CASSLARGTNEKLFF.

The rearrangement joins TRBV24-1 to TRBJ2-2; D gene uncertain. Germline lookup yields CDR1 KGHDR and CDR2 SFDVKD. The germline V and J ends were trimmed by 7 bases and 3 bases, with 11 bases remaining between them. CDR3 length: 14 amino acids. The CDR3 loop reads CATSHGYDTGELFF. The DNA for the CDR3 is TGTGCCACCAGCCATGGGTACGACACCGGGGAGCTGTTTTTT.

The CDR3 here is CSASRAGELFF. CDR3 sequence (DNA): TGCAGTGCTAGTAGGGCCGGGGAGCTGTTTTTT. The V gene is TRBV20-1, the J gene TRBJ2-2; D remains unclear. This CDR3 has 11 residues. Germline V gene sequence: CDR1 DFQATT, CDR2 SNEGSKA (reference sequence). V shed 3 bases and J shed 6 bases, with 5 bases lying between them.

The V gene is TRBV18, the J gene TRBJ1-1; maybe TRBD1 (5 bases). The CDR3 covers 15 residues. CDR1 and CDR2 from the germline V gene are KGHSH and LQKENI. Trimming pared 2 bases from V and 0 bases from J, leaving 10 bases between. As DNA, the CDR3 is TGTGCCAGCTCACCAGACAGATTAATGAACACTGAAGCTTTCTTT. Residues: CASSPDRLMNTEAFF.

This sequence joins TRBV27 and TRBJ1-1; D perhaps matches TRBD1 (5 bases). This CDR3 region has 14 residues. The germline V gene encodes CDR1 MNHEY and CDR2 SMNVEV (reference sequence). Trimming took off 3 bases at V and 0 bases at J, with 8 bases between the two ends. CDR3 DNA: TGTGCCAGCAGTTTTGCAGGGCTGAACACTGAAGCTTTCTTT. Translating gives CASSFAGLNTEAFF.

V is TRBV27 and J is TRBJ1-5; D is unclear. Trimming took off 5 bases at V and 8 bases at J, with 13 bases between the two ends. The V gene's germline CDR1 is MNHEY and CDR2 SMNVEV (reference sequence). The CDR3 totals 13 residues. CDR3 residues: CASSLAGWEPQHF. The CDR3 nucleotides are TGTGCCAGCAGTCTGGCAGGCTGGGAGCCCCAGCATTTT.

Details on this clone: Germline is not matched at one junction end, which may reflect a read error. V usage is TRBV9 and J usage is TRBJ1-6, with D tentatively TRBD1 (5 bases). This CDR3 comprises 14 residues. CDR1 is SGDLS and CDR2 is YYNGEE in the germline V gene. CDR3 nucleotide sequence: TGTGCCAGCAGCGTAGGAGGGGATAAGTCACCCCTCCACTTT. It translates to CASSVGGDKSPLHF.

The chain is built from TRBV11-3 and TRBJ2-2, with TRBD2 matching over 9 bases. The germline V gene encodes CDR1 SGHNT and CDR2 YENEEA. V shed 0 bases, J shed 3 bases, and the junction held 8 bases outside the gene matches. There are 18 residues in the CDR3. The CDR3 DNA reads TGTGCCAGCAGCTTAGATCTTGCGGGAGGGCCGTACACCGGGGAGCTGTTTTTT. It is translated as CASSLDLAGGPYTGELFF.

The chain joins TRBV19 to TRBJ1-5, with 10 positions matching TRBD1. The V and J ends lost 3 bases and 6 bases, in that order; junction bases with no gene match: 5. Germline loops: CDR1 LNHDA, CDR2 SQIVND (reference sequence). This CDR3 region has 15 residues. CDR3 bases: TGTGCCAGTAGTATTCGGACAGGGGGTGGTCAGCCCCAGCATTTT. The encoded protein is CASSIRTGGGQPQHF. Full variable domain (remainder filled in from reference TRBV19 and TRBJ1-5): DGGITQSPKYLFRKEGQNVTLSCEQNLNHDAMYWYRQDPGQGLRLIYYSQIVNDFQKGDIAEGYSVSREKKESFPLTVTSAQKNPTAFYLCASSIRTGGGQPQHFGDGTRLSIL.

In its sample, this clone was seen a few times. The chain links TRBV21-1 to TRBJ2-5; the table's D call, TRBD1, has no DNA check behind it. TRBV21-1 is labeled a pseudogene. The length of the CDR3 is 15 residues. CDR3: CASSKERSGWKTQYF. The DNA of the CDR3 is TGTGCCAGCAGCAAGGAGAGGTCAGGGTGGAAGACCCAGTACTTC.

This chain connects TRBV7-3 to TRBJ1-1; no clear D. This CDR3 contains 13 residues. V was trimmed by 8 bases and J by 4 bases, leaving 14 bases between them. Germline V lookup: CDR1 SGHTA, CDR2 FQGTGA. CDR3 DNA: TGTGCCAGCTGCGAGGGAGTAGGCACTGAAGCTTTCTTT. Translation: CASCEGVGTEAFF.

The chain is built from TRBV30 and TRBJ1-4, with a tentative D call TRBD1 (5 bases). The germline V gene has CDR1 GTSNPN and CDR2 SVGIG (reference sequence). The CDR3 runs to 14 residues. Trimming shortened V by 1 base and J by 2 bases, and 8 bases separated the two germline ends. For the CDR3, the DNA is TGTGCCTGGAGTGCCCGACAGACTAATGAAAAACTGTTTTTT. Protein sequence: CAWSARQTNEKLFF.

This chain connects TRBV20-1 to TRBJ2-7; 14 bases match TRBD2. The V gene's germline CDR1 is DFQATT and CDR2 SNEGSKA (reference sequence). V gave up 3 bases and J gave up 2 bases; unmatched junction bases: 3. The CDR3 sequence is 15 residues long. CDR3 sequence: CSASETSGRAYEQYF. In nucleotides, the CDR3 is TGCAGTGCTAGTGAGACTAGCGGGAGGGCCTACGAGCAGTACTTC.

The chain has TRBV30 and TRBJ2-3; 9 nucleotides line up with TRBD1. V lost 3 bases to trimming and J lost 5 bases; unmatched junction nucleotides: 6. The CDR3 consists of 14 residues. Germline values: CDR1 GTSNPN, CDR2 SVGIG (reference sequence). The CDR3 DNA is TGTGCCTGGAGGGGGGACAGGGTAAGAGATACGCAGTATTTT. As protein: CAWRGDRVRDTQYF.

V gene TRBV5-1 combines with J gene TRBJ2-5; no definite D call. Per the germline V gene, CDR1 is SGHRS and CDR2 is YFSETQ. This CDR3 contains 16 residues. V lost 0 bases and J 2 bases, leaving 14 bases between the germline ends. For the CDR3, the DNA is TGCGCCAGCAGCTTGGCCTTGGGCAGCCAGCAAGAGACCCAGTACTTC. Protein sequence: CASSLALGSQQETQYF.

The CDR3 sequence: CATSDLTTGYGYTF. As DNA, the CDR3 is TGTGCCACCAGTGATTTGACAACGGGCTATGGCTACACCTTC. This chain connects TRBV24-1 to TRBJ1-2; D unresolved. From germline, CDR1 is KGHDR and CDR2 SFDVKD. The CDR3 contains 14 residues. Trimming took 0 bases from V and 4 from J, leaving 8 bases between them.

V and J are TRBV19 and TRBJ2-7; 10 positions match TRBD1. The germline V gene has CDR1 LNHDA and CDR2 SQIVND (reference sequence). The V gene end was trimmed by 6 bases and the J gene end by 2 bases; junction bases not matched to a gene: 10. The CDR3 has 16 residues. CDR3 nucleotides: TGTGCCAGTAGCAATTTTGGGACAGGGGTACCCTACGAGCAGTACTTC. This encodes CASSNFGTGVPYEQYF. Full variable domain (outside the CDR3, taken from reference TRBV19 and TRBJ2-7): DGGITQSPKYLFRKEGQNVTLSCEQNLNHDAMYWYRQDPGQGLRLIYYSQIVNDFQKGDIAEGYSVSREKKESFPLTVTSAQKNPTAFYLCASSNFGTGVPYEQYFGPGTRLTVT.

The chain joins TRBV7-2 to TRBJ2-1; 9 bases are a match to TRBD2. Germline CDR1 reads SGHTA; CDR2 reads FQGNSA. V lost 5 bases, J lost 7 bases, and 15 bases stayed unmatched. The CDR3 runs 17 residues. The CDR3 region is CASSPRLAVVRGNEQFF. CDR3 sequence (DNA): TGTGCCAGCAGCCCCCGACTAGCGGTCGTTCGTGGGAATGAGCAGTTCTTC.

The CDR3 here is CASSQPAGAAFYGYTF. As DNA, the CDR3 is TGTGCCAGCAGCCAACCGGCCGGGGCCGCCTTCTATGGCTACACCTTC. The chain couples TRBV4-2 to TRBJ1-2, with a possible D match to TRBD1 (5 bases). The ends were cut back, 2 bases at V and 4 bases at J, with 17 bases in the middle. The germline gives CDR1 LGHNA, CDR2 YNFKEQ. CDR3 size: 16 residues.

This chain joins TRBV7-2 and TRBJ2-1, with a possible D match to TRBD1 (5 bases). Germline assignment: CDR1 SGHTA and CDR2 FQGNSA. The CDR3 covers 15 residues. V shed 2 bases and J shed 3 bases, with 11 bases lying between them. Written as DNA, the CDR3 is TGTGCCAGCAGCTTACGGTCAGGGTTCTACAATGAGCAGTTCTTC. Translation gives CASSLRSGFYNEQFF.

The chain carries TRBV29-1 and TRBJ1-2; D ambiguous. V lost 7 bases to trimming and J lost 7 bases, with 16 bases between them. CDR3 length: 12 amino acids. The V gene's germline CDR1 is SQVTM and CDR2 ANQGSEA. CDR3 sequence (DNA): TGCAGCGGCTACACGGCTCTGGTTGGCTACACCTTC. Protein: CSGYTALVGYTF. The whole variable domain, remainder taken from reference TRBV29-1 and TRBJ1-2, is SAVISQKPSRDICQRGTSLTIQCQVDSQVTMMFWYRQQPGQSLTLIATANQGSEATYESGFVIDKFPISRPNLTFSTLTVSNMSPEDSSIYLCSGYTALVGYTFGSGTRLTVV.

The chain is built from TRBV11-3 and TRBJ2-3; 8 bases fit TRBD2. This CDR3 region has 12 residues. In germline, CDR1 is SGHNT, CDR2 YENEEA. V dropped 5 bases and J dropped 6; count of bases not matched to a gene: 1. The CDR3 nucleotides are TGTGCCAGCAGCGTAGCGGGGGATACGCAGTATTTT. Encoded protein: CASSVAGDTQYF.